This T cell receptor beta chain was documented in a study of shared clonotypes between healthy human individuals (dated by TCRdb to the early 2020s). For the wider study: The cohort comprised a couple of women and three men aged 18 to 49 years. For each donor, three plates each were used for CD4 naive and CD4 memory, two plates were used for CD8 naive, and one plate was used for CD8 memory. To estimate repertoire size and how much clonotype sharing occurs between individuals, the study deeply sequenced the blood TCR repertoires of 4 to 6 healthy adults. To increase sequencing depth and limit assay-specific biases, TCR repertoire library preparation and sequencing were carried out by different laboratories using diverse techniques. Per donor, leukapheresis produced somewhere between about 0.8 and 9 billion PBMCs.

As encoded in the germline V gene, CDR1 is KGHSH while CDR2 is LQKENI. Including the terminal cysteine and phenylalanine, the CDR3 comprises 15 residues. Of all the DNA, just the CDR3 is kept, 45 bases in frame from base 1. V trim: 3 bases; J trim: 5 bases; unmatched bases: 6. TCR CDR3 regions were amplified from genomic DNA by multiplex PCR using the deep immunoSEQ assay. Extracted genomic DNA from each cell subset was spread evenly across all wells of several immunoSEQ 96-well plates, with each plate serving as a replicate. For sorted subsets, about 210 ng of genomic DNA, equivalent to roughly 30,000 T cell genomes, went into each replicate PCR. Purified libraries were measured with a Qubit 3.0 fluorometer, size-checked on a Bioanalyzer 2100, and measured again with the KAPA Library Quantification kit. A separate single-read 150-cycle Illumina NextSeq 550 flow cell was used to sequence each immunoSEQ 96-well plate. Concerning the study's data processing: Because the immunoSEQ output included only junctional sequences and no quality scores, the filtering could not be the same as the filtering used for full-length reads. Sequences were annotated with PyIR, a Python wrapper for IgBLAST v1.9, using IMGT germline references to assign V/J genes and CDR3. Reads with weak V/J assignments (E-value above 1e-6), missing CDR3, stop codons, out-of-frame junctions, or ambiguous translated residues were removed. V3J clonotypes were defined as sequences sharing the same inferred V gene, J gene, and CDR3 amino acid sequence. The percentage overlap between two repertoires was calculated by dividing the number of shared unique clonotypes by the size of the smaller repertoire. Three approaches were used to assess repertoire richness: RTK rarefaction, the Chao1 estimator, and Recon v2.1 estimates of unobserved clonotypes. Generation probabilities for all TCRbeta clonotypes obtained by the gDNA method from a handful of donors were computed using OLGA. Here the immuneACCESS table is served through TCRdb, limited to in-frame sequences with V and J called. Missing clones are a known gap in these copies; in checked studies unresolved V genes cover under half, and the rest lacks a known reason. D and trimming were read from the DNA, whereas the V and J calls and clone size are those reported in that table. Within this sample are 2 million to 2.5 million clones, with just over 90% of them counted one time only. 0.3% to 0.4% of the sample comes from the top ten.

Findings and caveats that apply to the study as a whole: Because the study included a small number of donors, the genetic and exposure-history diversity represented was limited. Pairwise subsampling indicated that sequencing depth was expected to affect the degree of clonotype sharing among donors. Roughly 5% of naive CD4, around 4% of naive CD8, 2.3% of memory CD4, and around 0.4% of memory CD8 clonotypes were shared across several donors. Clonotypes shared by all four sorted-subset donors showed higher generation probabilities than non-shared clonotypes. Naive subsets generally had larger estimated clonotype richness than memory subsets. Even with the large sequencing depth, rarefaction of the sorted-subset datasets indicated that sequencing was incomplete. Only blood was sampled, and tissue TCR repertoires likely differ from those in blood.

A note on this clone: There is no known antigen for this receptor. The sample holds no much larger clone one base away, and base qualities are not on file.

The donors were healthy, HIV-negative adults with no recently reported acute infections or vaccinations. Every donor was a Caucasian adult living in Nashville, Tennessee, USA. CD4+ T cells were enriched through magnetic negative selection, after which naive cells were positively selected on CD45RA and the remaining negative fraction served as the memory subset. Blood was obtained by leukapheresis, after which PBMCs were separated by Ficoll-Histopaque density gradient centrifugation and cryopreserved in liquid nitrogen vapor phase. Analytical flow cytometry was used to check the purity and quantity of every magnetically sorted T cell population. From each sorted fraction, genomic DNA was isolated and quantified by UV absorbance on a Nanodrop 2000c.

Sequencing input: naive CD4+ T cells from PBMCs. The cell subset or site tag for this specimen amounts to: CD45RA+ positively selected. The clonotype comes from a man between 18 and 35 years old in good health. Some clones in this sample may be carry-over from other donors' samples. The rearrangement joined TRBV18 to TRBJ1-4, with 7 bases aligning to TRBD1. The CDR3 reads as follows: CASSPLVGQNEKLFF. The nucleotide sequence is given as TGTGCCAGCTCACCTCTTGTGGGACAGAATGAAAAACTGTTTTTT.